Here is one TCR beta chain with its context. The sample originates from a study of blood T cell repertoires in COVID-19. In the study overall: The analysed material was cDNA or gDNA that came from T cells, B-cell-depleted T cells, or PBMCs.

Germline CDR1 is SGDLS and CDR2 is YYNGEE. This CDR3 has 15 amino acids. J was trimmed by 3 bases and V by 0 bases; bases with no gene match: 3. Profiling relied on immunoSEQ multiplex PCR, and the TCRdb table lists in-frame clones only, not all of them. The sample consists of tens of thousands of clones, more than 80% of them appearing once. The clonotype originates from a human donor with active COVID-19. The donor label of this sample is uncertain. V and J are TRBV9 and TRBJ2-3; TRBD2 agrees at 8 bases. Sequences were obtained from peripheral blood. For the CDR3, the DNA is TGTGCCAGCAGCGTAGCGGGGGGGGCTACAGATACGCAGTATTTT. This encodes CASSVAGGATDTQYF.